This TCR beta chain was identified during a study of blood T cell repertoires in COVID-19. Looking at the study overall: The origin of the acute and convalescent COVID-19 samples was the United States, Italy and Spain. In each case, the material was cDNA or gDNA derived from T cells, B-cell-depleted T cells, or PBMCs.

Germline V gene data show CDR1 as KGHSH and CDR2 as LQKENI. Unmatched junction bases numbered 5, after V lost 8 bases and J lost 7 bases. CDR3 length equals 13 residues. Per the original data handling: Amplification of reference gene primers was used by the study to estimate nucleated cell counts. The protocol was immunoSEQ multiplex PCR, while the TCRdb copy is restricted to in-frame clones and leaves out a portion. The V and J calls and clone size come from that table; D and trimming were worked out from the DNA. The sample gives some 150,000 clones, around 85% of which show up once; about a tenth is in the top ten. The Seattle patients joined while their infection was active and were tracked longitudinally afterward.

The chain combines TRBV18 with TRBJ2-1; 10 nucleotides align to TRBD1. Sequenced sample: peripheral blood. This receptor was obtained from a woman aged 55-69 years with COVID-19, enrolled during active disease. The CDR3 nucleotides are TGTGCCAGCACTACGGACAGGGGGAATGAGCAGTTCTTC. This gives the protein CASTTDRGNEQFF.